A selection of T cell receptor beta chains follows, all from one sample in a study of cytomegalovirus exposure and HLA in healthy donors. Data came from immunoSEQ multiplex PCR; TCRdb stores just in-frame clones and leaves some out. The sample has under 200,000 clones, 75% to 80% seen once. Sequencing was done on a sample of PBMCs. Source of these receptors: a man in his forties or fifties in good health and CMV-seropositive. Each CDR3 is given with its conserved first and last residue. Fields, in order: clone size, J gene, V gene, D gene, CDR3 DNA, CDR3 protein. D genes are given only for firm matches. Clone size is given for some rows only: seen once, a few or many times, or a class if the clone is expanded.

clone_size: .; j_call: TRBJ2-3; v_call: TRBV10-3; d_call: TRBD1; cdr3_nt: TGTGCCATCAGCTCACAGGGGGAGAGCACAGATACGCAGTATTTT; cdr3_aa: CAISSQGESTDTQYF
clone_size: .; j_call: TRBJ2-1; v_call: TRBV28; d_call: .; cdr3_nt: TGTGCCAGCAGTTTAATTAGCTCGGGTTTAGGCGCGCAGTTCTTC; cdr3_aa: CASSLISSGLGAQFF
clone_size: .; j_call: TRBJ1-2; v_call: TRBV5-4; d_call: .; cdr3_nt: TGTGCCAGCAGCTTGGACAGCAGGGGATTGGTGATCTCCGGGGGCTACACCTTC; cdr3_aa: CASSLDSRGLVISGGYTF
clone_size: few; j_call: TRBJ2-2; v_call: TRBV2; d_call: TRBD2; cdr3_nt: TGTGCCAGCAGTGAACGGGGCGGGGGAAACACCGGGGAGCTGTTTTTT; cdr3_aa: CASSERGGGNTGELFF
clone_size: .; j_call: TRBJ2-3; v_call: TRBV5-1; d_call: TRBD2; cdr3_nt: TGCGCCAGCAGCTTGTTCCCGGGACTAGCGGGGAAAGGGTACACAGATACGCAGTATTTT; cdr3_aa: CASSLFPGLAGKGYTDTQYF
clone_size: .; j_call: TRBJ2-1; v_call: TRBV6-5; d_call: .; cdr3_nt: TGTGCCAGCAGTTACCAACGAACTGCCCACAATGAGCAGTTCTTC; cdr3_aa: CASSYQRTAHNEQFF
clone_size: .; j_call: TRBJ2-2; v_call: TRBV6-5; d_call: TRBD1; cdr3_nt: TGTGCCAGCAGGGTGGGACAGGGTAACGGGGAGCTGTTTTTT; cdr3_aa: CASRVGQGNGELFF
clone_size: .; j_call: TRBJ2-5; v_call: TRBV4-3; d_call: TRBD1; cdr3_nt: TGCGCCAGCAGCCAGACACCGGGACAGCAAGAGACCCAGTACTTC; cdr3_aa: CASSQTPGQQETQYF
clone_size: .; j_call: TRBJ1-1; v_call: TRBV6-1; d_call: .; cdr3_nt: TGTGCCAGCAGTGTCCTACAGGGTGGGAACACTGAAGCTTTCTTT; cdr3_aa: CASSVLQGGNTEAFF
clone_size: .; j_call: TRBJ1-2; v_call: TRBV29-1; d_call: .; cdr3_nt: TGCAGCGTTGGTGGAACAGGAAACTATGGCTACACCTTC; cdr3_aa: CSVGGTGNYGYTF
clone_size: few; j_call: TRBJ1-2; v_call: TRBV10-1; d_call: .; cdr3_nt: TGCGCCAGCAGTGAGTATTATCAGGTTCCCGACGGCTACACCTTC; cdr3_aa: CASSEYYQVPDGYTF
clone_size: .; j_call: TRBJ1-3; v_call: TRBV19; d_call: .; cdr3_nt: TGTGCCAGTAGTTCCCTCCGGGGGGGCATGCCCTCTGGAAACACCATATATTTT; cdr3_aa: CASSSLRGGMPSGNTIYF
clone_size: .; j_call: TRBJ2-3; v_call: TRBV5-1; d_call: TRBD1; cdr3_nt: TGCGCCAGCAGCTTTGGACAGGGTGGCGCAGATACGCAGTATTTT; cdr3_aa: CASSFGQGGADTQYF
clone_size: few; j_call: TRBJ2-5; v_call: TRBV4-3; d_call: TRBD2; cdr3_nt: TGCGCCAGCAGCCAAGCCCTAGCGGGGGAAGAGACCCAGTACTTC; cdr3_aa: CASSQALAGEETQYF
clone_size: .; j_call: TRBJ2-3; v_call: TRBV6-6; d_call: .; cdr3_nt: TGTGCCAGCAGTGACTCGGAAAGGGGGAGCACAGATACGCAGTATTTT; cdr3_aa: CASSDSERGSTDTQYF
clone_size: .; j_call: TRBJ2-1; v_call: TRBV7-9; d_call: TRBD2; cdr3_nt: TGTGCCAGCAGCTTTCCTAGCGGGGGGGCCGGTGAGCAGTTCTTC; cdr3_aa: CASSFPSGGAGEQFF
clone_size: .; j_call: TRBJ2-5; v_call: TRBV7-9; d_call: .; cdr3_nt: TGTGCCAGCAGTCCACAAGAGACCCAGTACTTC; cdr3_aa: CASSPQETQYF
clone_size: .; j_call: TRBJ1-6; v_call: TRBV5-6; d_call: TRBD1; cdr3_nt: TGTGCCAGCAGCACTGGGACAGGGTCGACTTCACCCCTCCACTTT; cdr3_aa: CASSTGTGSTSPLHF
clone_size: .; j_call: TRBJ2-5; v_call: TRBV28; d_call: TRBD1; cdr3_nt: TGTGCCAGCAGTCAATACAGGGGGCTGAGGGAGACCCAGTACTTC; cdr3_aa: CASSQYRGLRETQYF
clone_size: .; j_call: TRBJ2-1; v_call: TRBV6-1; d_call: TRBD2; cdr3_nt: TGTGCCAGCAGTGAATGGGGACTAGCGGGGACCCACTTCTTC; cdr3_aa: CASSEWGLAGTHFF
clone_size: .; j_call: TRBJ1-2; v_call: TRBV7-9; d_call: .; cdr3_nt: TGTTCCAGCAGCGCCTACCGGACAGCCACTAACTATGGCTACACCTTC; cdr3_aa: CSSSAYRTATNYGYTF
clone_size: .; j_call: TRBJ2-2; v_call: TRBV7-9; d_call: .; cdr3_nt: TGTGCCAGCAGCCTTCCCGCACGGTCTACGAACACCGGGGAGCTGTTTTTT; cdr3_aa: CASSLPARSTNTGELFF
clone_size: .; j_call: TRBJ2-3; v_call: TRBV28; d_call: TRBD1; cdr3_nt: TGTGCCAGCAGTTCGACAGGGAGCACAGATACGCAGTATTTT; cdr3_aa: CASSSTGSTDTQYF
clone_size: .; j_call: TRBJ2-7; v_call: TRBV7-2; d_call: .; cdr3_nt: TGTGCCAGCAGCTTCCCAGGCTACGAGCAGTACTTC; cdr3_aa: CASSFPGYEQYF
clone_size: .; j_call: TRBJ2-1; v_call: TRBV5-1; d_call: TRBD2; cdr3_nt: TGCGCCAGCAGCTTGGGTCTAGCGGGGGACAATGAGCAGTTCTTC; cdr3_aa: CASSLGLAGDNEQFF
clone_size: .; j_call: TRBJ1-1; v_call: TRBV28; d_call: .; cdr3_nt: TGTGCCAGCGTTGACAGTTCTGAAGCTTTCTTT; cdr3_aa: CASVDSSEAFF
clone_size: .; j_call: TRBJ1-1; v_call: TRBV4-3; d_call: .; cdr3_nt: TGCGCCAGCAGCCGTACCCAGGCTGGGACTGAAGCTTTCTTT; cdr3_aa: CASSRTQAGTEAFF
clone_size: .; j_call: TRBJ1-5; v_call: TRBV6-6; d_call: .; cdr3_nt: TGTGCCAGCAGTTCTCGCACAGGAACCCGCAATCAGCCCCAGCATTTT; cdr3_aa: CASSSRTGTRNQPQHF
clone_size: .; j_call: TRBJ2-5; v_call: TRBV7-9; d_call: TRBD1; cdr3_nt: TGTGCCAGCAGCTTAGTTAGGGGACAGGGGAGACGAGAGACCCAGTACTTC; cdr3_aa: CASSLVRGQGRRETQYF
clone_size: .; j_call: TRBJ2-2; v_call: TRBV6-5; d_call: TRBD1; cdr3_nt: TGTGCCAGCACCTCGGACAGGGGAACCGGGGAGCTGTTTTTT; cdr3_aa: CASTSDRGTGELFF
clone_size: .; j_call: TRBJ2-3; v_call: TRBV7-2; d_call: .; cdr3_nt: TGTGCCAGCAGCTTAATCGGGTGGGGGGACACAGATACGCAGTATTTT; cdr3_aa: CASSLIGWGDTDTQYF
clone_size: .; j_call: TRBJ1-2; v_call: TRBV14; d_call: .; cdr3_nt: TGTGCCAGCAGCCAAGATGGGCAGGGTCGGGATGGCTACACCTTC; cdr3_aa: CASSQDGQGRDGYTF
clone_size: .; j_call: TRBJ1-4; v_call: TRBV11-2; d_call: .; cdr3_nt: TGTGCCAGCAGCCCAGTGGCCCAGAATGAAAAACTGTTTTTT; cdr3_aa: CASSPVAQNEKLFF